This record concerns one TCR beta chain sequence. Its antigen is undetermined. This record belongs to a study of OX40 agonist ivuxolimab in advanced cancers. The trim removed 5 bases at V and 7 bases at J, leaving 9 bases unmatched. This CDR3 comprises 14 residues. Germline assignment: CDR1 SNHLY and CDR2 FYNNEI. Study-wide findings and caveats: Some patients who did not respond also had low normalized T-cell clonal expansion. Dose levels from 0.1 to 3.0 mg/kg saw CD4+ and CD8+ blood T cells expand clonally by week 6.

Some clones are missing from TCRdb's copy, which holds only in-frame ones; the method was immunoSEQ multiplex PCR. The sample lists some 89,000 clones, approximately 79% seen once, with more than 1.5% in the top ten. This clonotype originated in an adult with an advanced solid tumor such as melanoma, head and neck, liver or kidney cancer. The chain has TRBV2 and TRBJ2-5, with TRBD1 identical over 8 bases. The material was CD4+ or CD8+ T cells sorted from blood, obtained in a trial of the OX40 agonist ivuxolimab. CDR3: CASSLNGQGRTQYF. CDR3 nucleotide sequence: TGTGCCAGCAGTCTGAACGGACAGGGAAGGACCCAGTACTTC.